The clone carrying this T cell receptor beta chain has only a few counts. The antigen remains undetermined. V lost 5 bases and J lost 7; bases outside the gene matches: 13. This CDR3 is built from 15 residues. The data were taken from a study of T cells in Graves' hyperthyroidism and ophthalmopathy. About the research overall: Upon initial diagnosis and before any treatment, peripheral blood was collected.

Study-wide results and caveats: Clonotypes that were expanded in thyroid above 0.001 mostly appeared in blood too.

RNA transcripts gave rise to amplified TCR beta CDR3 regions. TCR CDR3 underwent first-round RT-PCR with the HTBI primer set. TCRdb fed the multiplex PCR reads into MiXCR, producing one record per CDR3 protein. The table shows fewer than 900,000 distinct CDR3 sequences, with about 19% occurring only once. The hyperthyroidism patients had all been newly diagnosed, and their disease duration was under 2 months. Their ages ranged from 18 to 65 years. The blood sample dates from first hyperthyroidism diagnosis, preceding any ophthalmopathy symptoms. The source is a woman between 45 and 60 years old with Graves' hyperthyroidism that later progressed to Graves' ophthalmopathy. This rearrangement joins TRBV12-3 or TRBV12-4 to TRBJ2-5; TRBD2 matches at 7 bases. Sequenced sample: blood. CDR3 nucleotide sequence: TGTGCCAGCAGTAACCCCGGTGCGGGGGACGGGACCCAGTACTTC. It translates to CASSNPGAGDGTQYF.